This is a list of T cell receptor beta chains from one sample in a study of neurological immune-mediated disorders. TCRdb redid the calling of the 5' RACE reads with MiXCR, one entry per CDR3 protein. This table has 65,000 to 75,000 distinct CDR3 sequences, approximately 5% appearing once. Sequencing was carried out using PBMCs. Source of these receptors: a woman aged 70-85 years with multiple sclerosis. The CDR3 runs from the conserved cysteine through the conserved F or W. The order of the fields is clone size, J gene, V gene, D gene, CDR3 protein, CDR3 DNA. A D gene is named only where the DNA matches it firmly. Only part of the rows carry a size: once, few, many, or a class if the clone is expanded.

abundance: many
j_gene: TRBJ1-6
v_gene: TRBV3-1
d_gene: -
CDR3aa: CASSQGERNSPLHF
CDR3nt: TGTGCCAGCAGCCAAGGAGAAAGGAATTCACCCCTCCACTTT

abundance: -
j_gene: TRBJ2-7
v_gene: TRBV6-5
d_gene: -
CDR3aa: CASSYRGNYEQYF
CDR3nt: TGTGCCAGCAGTTACCGGGGTAATTACGAGCAGTACTTC

abundance: many
j_gene: TRBJ1-4
v_gene: TRBV7-9
d_gene: -
CDR3aa: CASSLEGGNEKLFF
CDR3nt: TGTGCCAGCAGCTTAGAAGGTGGAAATGAAAAACTGTTTTTT

abundance: many
j_gene: TRBJ2-1
v_gene: TRBV20-1
d_gene: TRBD1
CDR3aa: CSARDLLDRGSYNEQFF
CDR3nt: TGCAGTGCTAGAGATCTCCTGGACAGGGGATCCTACAATGAGCAGTTCTTC

abundance: many
j_gene: TRBJ2-2
v_gene: TRBV6-2/TRBV6-3
d_gene: TRBD1
CDR3aa: CASSYPTGGFTGELFF
CDR3nt: TGTGCCAGCAGTTACCCGACAGGGGGGTTCACCGGGGAGCTGTTTTTT

abundance: few
j_gene: TRBJ1-1
v_gene: TRBV6-5
d_gene: -
CDR3aa: CASSYRQDQAFF
CDR3nt: TGTGCCAGCAGTTACCGGCAGGATCAAGCTTTCTTT

abundance: many
j_gene: TRBJ2-7
v_gene: TRBV3-1
d_gene: -
CDR3aa: CASKGGRSYEQYF
CDR3nt: TGTGCCAGCAAAGGAGGACGATCCTACGAGCAGTACTTC

abundance: many
j_gene: TRBJ1-2
v_gene: TRBV15
d_gene: TRBD1
CDR3aa: CATSRDTDRDGYTF
CDR3nt: TGTGCCACCAGCAGAGATACAGACAGGGATGGCTACACCTTC

abundance: many
j_gene: TRBJ1-2
v_gene: TRBV5-1
d_gene: -
CDR3aa: CASSLIQGRDFYGYTF
CDR3nt: TGCGCCAGCAGCTTGATACAGGGTAGAGATTTCTATGGCTACACCTTC

abundance: many
j_gene: TRBJ1-2
v_gene: TRBV10-3
d_gene: -
CDR3aa: CAISELGGSDYGYTF
CDR3nt: TGTGCCATCAGTGAGCTCGGAGGCTCCGACTATGGCTACACCTTC

abundance: -
j_gene: TRBJ2-3
v_gene: TRBV7-2
d_gene: -
CDR3aa: CASSLKSGTFTDTQYF
CDR3nt: TGTGCCAGCAGCTTAAAAAGCGGGACATTCACAGATACGCAGTATTTT

abundance: many
j_gene: TRBJ1-4
v_gene: TRBV12-3/TRBV12-4
d_gene: TRBD1
CDR3aa: CASSHSRDRGEKLFF
CDR3nt: TGTGCCAGCAGTCACTCCCGGGACAGGGGCGAAAAACTGTTTTTT

abundance: many
j_gene: TRBJ1-2
v_gene: TRBV7-9
d_gene: -
CDR3aa: CTTNYGYTF
CDR3nt: TGTACGACTAACTATGGCTACACCTTC

abundance: few
j_gene: TRBJ1-1
v_gene: TRBV20-1
d_gene: -
CDR3aa: CSARDRHRGPTEAFF
CDR3nt: TGCAGTGCTAGAGATCGCCATCGGGGTCCCACTGAAGCTTTCTTT

abundance: many
j_gene: TRBJ2-7
v_gene: TRBV3-1
d_gene: TRBD1
CDR3aa: CASSPTGGTHEQYF
CDR3nt: TGTGCCAGCAGCCCGACAGGGGGAACCCACGAGCAGTACTTC

abundance: many
j_gene: TRBJ1-5
v_gene: TRBV20-1
d_gene: TRBD1
CDR3aa: CSARGRNSFNQPQHF
CDR3nt: TGCAGTGCCAGGGGGCGAAACTCCTTCAATCAGCCCCAGCATTTT

abundance: many
j_gene: TRBJ2-3
v_gene: TRBV5-1
d_gene: -
CDR3aa: CASRPLPPADTQYF
CDR3nt: TGCGCCAGCAGGCCACTGCCCCCGGCAGATACGCAGTATTTT

abundance: medium-sized
j_gene: TRBJ2-3
v_gene: TRBV20-1
d_gene: -
CDR3aa: CSAPLTVADTQYF
CDR3nt: TGCAGTGCTCCGCTAACAGTAGCAGATACGCAGTATTTT

abundance: -
j_gene: TRBJ2-1
v_gene: TRBV12-5
d_gene: -
CDR3aa: CASGFRQRRNEQFF
CDR3nt: TGTGCTAGTGGTTTCCGACAGCGGCGCAATGAGCAGTTCTTC

abundance: -
j_gene: TRBJ2-7
v_gene: TRBV13
d_gene: -
CDR3aa: CASSFLSDDWDEQYF
CDR3nt: TGTGCCAGCAGCTTCTTATCTGACGATTGGGACGAGCAGTACTTC

abundance: many
j_gene: TRBJ1-2
v_gene: TRBV7-2
d_gene: -
CDR3aa: CASSAQEGFYGYTF
CDR3nt: TGTGCCAGCAGCGCCCAAGAGGGGTTCTATGGCTACACCTTC

abundance: many
j_gene: TRBJ1-5
v_gene: TRBV6-5
d_gene: TRBD1
CDR3aa: CASGRGSNQPQHF
CDR3nt: TGTGCCAGCGGCAGGGGGAGCAATCAGCCCCAGCATTTT

abundance: many
j_gene: TRBJ2-2
v_gene: TRBV6-1
d_gene: TRBD1
CDR3aa: CASSSRTGPDTGELFF
CDR3nt: TGTGCCAGCAGTTCACGGACAGGTCCTGACACCGGGGAGCTGTTTTTT

abundance: many
j_gene: TRBJ2-7
v_gene: TRBV20-1
d_gene: TRBD2
CDR3aa: CSAGTSGRAWEQYF
CDR3nt: TGCAGTGCTGGGACTAGCGGGAGGGCCTGGGAGCAGTACTTC

abundance: -
j_gene: TRBJ2-7
v_gene: TRBV20-1
d_gene: -
CDR3aa: CSASRGKSSYEQYF
CDR3nt: TGCAGTGCTAGTCGGGGGAAAAGCTCCTACGAGCAGTACTTC

abundance: few
j_gene: TRBJ2-2
v_gene: TRBV2
d_gene: -
CDR3aa: CASSEQGAGELFF
CDR3nt: TGTGCCAGCAGTGAACAGGGAGCCGGGGAGCTGTTTTTT

abundance: -
j_gene: TRBJ2-5
v_gene: TRBV29-1
d_gene: -
CDR3aa: CSVKGAQQETQYF
CDR3nt: TGCAGCGTTAAAGGGGCGCAGCAAGAGACCCAGTACTTC

abundance: many
j_gene: TRBJ1-5
v_gene: TRBV9
d_gene: -
CDR3aa: CASSRAFNQPQHF
CDR3nt: TGTGCCAGCAGCCGGGCCTTCAATCAGCCCCAGCATTTT

abundance: many
j_gene: TRBJ1-2
v_gene: TRBV2
d_gene: TRBD1
CDR3aa: CASSEVTGNYGYTF
CDR3nt: TGTGCCAGCAGTGAAGTGACAGGGAACTATGGCTACACCTTC

abundance: many
j_gene: TRBJ2-1
v_gene: TRBV10-3
d_gene: TRBD2
CDR3aa: CAPSWRERWGSYNEQFF
CDR3nt: TGTGCCCCCAGTTGGCGGGAGAGGTGGGGGTCCTACAATGAGCAGTTCTTC

abundance: -
j_gene: TRBJ2-6
v_gene: TRBV7-2
d_gene: TRBD1
CDR3aa: CASSLAGTGTGANVLTF
CDR3nt: TGTGCCAGCAGCTTAGCTGGGACAGGGACTGGGGCCAACGTCCTGACTTTC

abundance: many
j_gene: TRBJ2-2
v_gene: TRBV5-1
d_gene: -
CDR3aa: CASSLGEAGELFF
CDR3nt: TGCGCCAGCAGCTTGGGCGAAGCCGGGGAGCTGTTTTTT

abundance: many
j_gene: TRBJ2-4
v_gene: TRBV7-2
d_gene: -
CDR3aa: CASSQKGTGSRDIQYF
CDR3nt: TGTGCCAGCAGCCAAAAAGGGACGGGAAGTAGGGACATTCAGTACTTC

abundance: -
j_gene: TRBJ2-1
v_gene: TRBV3-1
d_gene: -
CDR3aa: CASSIRKLLGGEQFF
CDR3nt: TGTGCCAGCAGCATAAGAAAACTATTAGGTGGCGAGCAGTTCTTC

abundance: -
j_gene: TRBJ2-2
v_gene: TRBV9
d_gene: -
CDR3aa: CASSRTESNTGELFF
CDR3nt: TGTGCCAGCAGTAGGACCGAATCGAACACCGGGGAGCTGTTTTTT

abundance: many
j_gene: TRBJ2-5
v_gene: TRBV5-1
d_gene: -
CDR3aa: CASSYEGGGETQYF
CDR3nt: TGCGCCAGCAGCTACGAGGGAGGAGGGGAGACCCAGTACTTC

abundance: -
j_gene: TRBJ2-3
v_gene: TRBV28
d_gene: TRBD2
CDR3aa: CASSPSGRGFHLPTDTQYF
CDR3nt: TGTGCCAGCAGTCCTAGCGGGAGAGGTTTCCACCTACCCACAGATACGCAGTATTTT

abundance: many
j_gene: TRBJ1-1
v_gene: TRBV10-3
d_gene: -
CDR3aa: CAIGNSVTEAFF
CDR3nt: TGTGCCATCGGGAACAGTGTCACTGAAGCTTTCTTT

abundance: many
j_gene: TRBJ2-2
v_gene: TRBV5-1
d_gene: -
CDR3aa: CASSPLGGELFF
CDR3nt: TGCGCCAGCAGCCCTCTCGGGGGGGAGCTGTTTTTT